This T cell receptor (beta chain) was found in a study of T-cell reconstitution after alpha-beta-depleted transplantation in children. Germline CDR1 and CDR2: SGHDT and YYEEEE. The CDR3 is 13 residues long. Trimming shortened V by 4 bases and J by 4 bases, and 11 bases separated the two germline ends. As it was prepared, the TCRbeta library received unique molecular identifiers. TCRdb used MiXCR to reprocess the PCR reads, holding one entry per CDR3 protein. The table includes hundreds of thousands of distinct CDR3 sequences, around 16% detected once. The TCR comes from a boy less than two years old who had a stem cell transplant for Wiskott-Aldrich syndrome, so the T cells may come from the graft donor. Sequencing used PBMCs, mostly from graft donor cells, obtained 360 days after TCRalphabeta/CD19-depleted stem cell transplant. The chain joins TRBV5-6 to TRBJ2-5; tentative D call: TRBD1 (6 bases). For the CDR3, the DNA is TGTGCCAGCAGCCGTACAGGGAGAGAGACCCAGTACTTC. This translates into CASSRTGRETQYF. The variable domain in full, with the rest retrieved from reference TRBV5-6 and TRBJ2-5, is DAGVTQSPTHLIKTRGQQVTLRCSPKSGHDTVSWYQQALGQGPQFIFQYYEEEERQRGNFPDRFSGHQFPNYSSELNVNALLLGDSALYLCASSRTGRETQYFGPGTRLLVL.